This is a list of T cell receptor beta chains from one sample in a study of blood T cell repertoires in COVID-19. The data were produced by immunoSEQ multiplex PCR, yet TCRdb's version contains in-frame clones alone and is incomplete. Found here are around 250,000 clones, about 86% of them singletons; the top ten hold about 5.9%. Sequenced material: peripheral blood. The source of these receptors is a man aged 55 to 70 with acute or convalescent COVID-19. Each CDR3 is given with its conserved first and last residue. The D gene is left open where the match is weak. A clone size is listed for some rows: how often the clone was seen (once, few, many), or a class if it is expanded.

CDR3nt: TGTGCCAGCGGCCCGAACACTGAAGCTTTCTTT; CDR3aa: CASGPNTEAFF; d_gene: -; v_gene: TRBV6-5; abundance: -; j_gene: TRBJ1-1
CDR3nt: TGTGCCAGCAGTGAATTACAGAATACACAAGAGACCCAGTACTTC; CDR3aa: CASSELQNTQETQYF; d_gene: -; v_gene: TRBV6-1; abundance: -; j_gene: TRBJ2-5
CDR3nt: TGTGCCAGTAGCGCTAGCGGGAGTTACAATGAGCAGTTCTTC; CDR3aa: CASSASGSYNEQFF; d_gene: TRBD2; v_gene: TRBV19; abundance: once; j_gene: TRBJ2-1
CDR3nt: TGTGCCAGCAGCCGGGACACTACTGGAAACACCATATATTTT; CDR3aa: CASSRDTTGNTIYF; d_gene: -; v_gene: TRBV3-1/TRBV3-2; abundance: -; j_gene: TRBJ1-3
CDR3nt: TGTGCCAGCAGACCGGGACAGGGGGCGGGTGAGCAGTTCTTC; CDR3aa: CASRPGQGAGEQFF; d_gene: TRBD1; v_gene: TRBV6-4; abundance: -; j_gene: TRBJ2-1
CDR3nt: TGTGCCAGCAGTTTGTCCGGGACAGGGGGCGGCGAGCAGTACTTC; CDR3aa: CASSLSGTGGGEQYF; d_gene: TRBD1; v_gene: TRBV7-2; abundance: -; j_gene: TRBJ2-7
CDR3nt: TGTGCTAGTGGTTTGATACAGAACCTCATCCCCCGGACAGGGGGCTATGGCTACACCTTC; CDR3aa: CASGLIQNLIPRTGGYGYTF; d_gene: TRBD1; v_gene: TRBV12-5; abundance: -; j_gene: TRBJ1-2
CDR3nt: TGTGCCAGCAGTCGGATCCTAGCGGGAGGCTACAATGAGCAGTTCTTC; CDR3aa: CASSRILAGGYNEQFF; d_gene: TRBD2; v_gene: TRBV6-2/TRBV6-3; abundance: -; j_gene: TRBJ2-1
CDR3nt: TGTGCCAGCAGCCAAGATCATCGGACAGGGGGCTCGCAGTTCTTC; CDR3aa: CASSQDHRTGGSQFF; d_gene: TRBD1; v_gene: TRBV3-1/TRBV3-2; abundance: -; j_gene: TRBJ2-1
CDR3nt: TGTGCCAGCAGCCATCGGACTAGCGGGGAAGAGACCCAGTACTTC; CDR3aa: CASSHRTSGEETQYF; d_gene: TRBD2; v_gene: TRBV14; abundance: -; j_gene: TRBJ2-5
CDR3nt: TGTGCCAGTAGTATGAGGGACAGGGTGAGTAGAAATCAGCCCCAGCATTTT; CDR3aa: CASSMRDRVSRNQPQHF; d_gene: TRBD1; v_gene: TRBV19; abundance: -; j_gene: TRBJ1-5
CDR3nt: TGCGCCAGCAGCTACCGACCGGGACAGGGAGTCACCGGGGAGCTGTTTTTT; CDR3aa: CASSYRPGQGVTGELFF; d_gene: TRBD1; v_gene: TRBV5-1; abundance: -; j_gene: TRBJ2-2
CDR3nt: TGTGCCAGCAGGCCGACTAGCGGAATAGAGACCCAGTACTTC; CDR3aa: CASRPTSGIETQYF; d_gene: TRBD2; v_gene: TRBV3-1/TRBV3-2; abundance: -; j_gene: TRBJ2-5
CDR3nt: TGTGCCAGCAGTAAGACAGTTGAAGCTTTCTTT; CDR3aa: CASSKTVEAFF; d_gene: -; v_gene: TRBV7-2; abundance: once; j_gene: TRBJ1-1
CDR3nt: TGTGCCAGCAGTCTACGACAGGGGGCTCGGAACACCGGGGAGCTGTTTTTT; CDR3aa: CASSLRQGARNTGELFF; d_gene: TRBD1; v_gene: TRBV6-4; abundance: -; j_gene: TRBJ2-2
CDR3nt: TGTGCCAGCAGTTTTGGGGGCGCCGGCTACGAGCAGTACTTC; CDR3aa: CASSFGGAGYEQYF; d_gene: -; v_gene: TRBV25-1; abundance: -; j_gene: TRBJ2-7
CDR3nt: TGTGCCAGCAGCGCCCCTAGCGTCACCGGGGAGCTGTTTTTT; CDR3aa: CASSAPSVTGELFF; d_gene: -; v_gene: TRBV9; abundance: -; j_gene: TRBJ2-2
CDR3nt: TGTGCCAGCAGTTTATCGCGGAGGGCCTCCAATCAGCCCCAGCATTTT; CDR3aa: CASSLSRRASNQPQHF; d_gene: -; v_gene: TRBV27; abundance: -; j_gene: TRBJ1-5
CDR3nt: TGTGCCAGTAGTATTTATCCGAGGCCCCAGCATTTT; CDR3aa: CASSIYPRPQHF; d_gene: -; v_gene: TRBV19; abundance: -; j_gene: TRBJ1-5
CDR3nt: TGTGCCAGCAGCTCCACCTGGACTAACTCCTACAATGAGCAGTTCTTC; CDR3aa: CASSSTWTNSYNEQFF; d_gene: -; v_gene: TRBV9; abundance: -; j_gene: TRBJ2-1
CDR3nt: TGTGCCTGGAGTACCGACTTGGAGAGATCACCCCTCCACTTT; CDR3aa: CAWSTDLERSPLHF; d_gene: -; v_gene: TRBV30; abundance: -; j_gene: TRBJ1-6
CDR3nt: TGCAGCGTTGAGGGGGCCGAAGCTAACTATGGCTACACCTTC; CDR3aa: CSVEGAEANYGYTF; d_gene: -; v_gene: TRBV29-1; abundance: -; j_gene: TRBJ1-2
CDR3nt: TGTGCCAGTAGTCTGGGACAGGGGCCTTATGGCTACACCTTC; CDR3aa: CASSLGQGPYGYTF; d_gene: TRBD1; v_gene: TRBV19; abundance: few; j_gene: TRBJ1-2
CDR3nt: TGTGCCAGCAGACCCCCGGGACATCACACTGAAGCTTTCTTT; CDR3aa: CASRPPGHHTEAFF; d_gene: -; v_gene: TRBV28; abundance: -; j_gene: TRBJ1-1
CDR3nt: TGTGCCAGCAGTGAAAGAGGCCTAGCGGGGCCCCTTTATACGCAGTATTTT; CDR3aa: CASSERGLAGPLYTQYF; d_gene: TRBD2; v_gene: TRBV6-1; abundance: few; j_gene: TRBJ2-3
CDR3nt: TGTGCCAGCACCGAAGGGGGCCTAGCGGGAATCGGGGAGCTGTTTTTT; CDR3aa: CASTEGGLAGIGELFF; d_gene: TRBD2; v_gene: TRBV2; abundance: -; j_gene: TRBJ2-2
CDR3nt: TGTGCCAGCAAAAGGTGGCCAGGGGATACCTACGAGCAGTACTTC; CDR3aa: CASKRWPGDTYEQYF; d_gene: -; v_gene: TRBV2; abundance: -; j_gene: TRBJ2-7
CDR3nt: TGCGCCAGCAGCTTGGGCGGCGGGAGCCCGTACAATGAGCAGTTCTTC; CDR3aa: CASSLGGGSPYNEQFF; d_gene: TRBD2; v_gene: TRBV5-1; abundance: -; j_gene: TRBJ2-1
CDR3nt: TGTGCCAGCAGCTTCTTGGAGACCCAGTACTTC; CDR3aa: CASSFLETQYF; d_gene: -; v_gene: TRBV5-4; abundance: once; j_gene: TRBJ2-5
CDR3nt: TGCAGCGCCGTCGTTGGGGGCGGCTACACCTTC; CDR3aa: CSAVVGGGYTF; d_gene: -; v_gene: TRBV29-1; abundance: -; j_gene: TRBJ1-2
CDR3nt: TGTGCCAGCAGCTTGGAGGGACAGGGTTACGAGCAGTACTTC; CDR3aa: CASSLEGQGYEQYF; d_gene: TRBD1; v_gene: TRBV7-2; abundance: once; j_gene: TRBJ2-7
CDR3nt: TGTGCCAGCAGCTTAGGCAGGGCGCCGCCCCAGCATTTT; CDR3aa: CASSLGRAPPQHF; d_gene: -; v_gene: TRBV7-2; abundance: -; j_gene: TRBJ1-5
CDR3nt: TGTGCCAGCAGCCAAACGGGTTCCGCGCAGTACTTC; CDR3aa: CASSQTGSAQYF; d_gene: -; v_gene: TRBV3-1/TRBV3-2; abundance: -; j_gene: TRBJ2-7
CDR3nt: TGCAGCGTCGGGGGTAGCGGACTAGGCACAGATACGCAGTATTTT; CDR3aa: CSVGGSGLGTDTQYF; d_gene: TRBD2; v_gene: TRBV29-1; abundance: -; j_gene: TRBJ2-3
CDR3nt: TGTGCCAGCAGCCCCTTTTCGGGCGGGGAGCTGTTTTTT; CDR3aa: CASSPFSGGELFF; d_gene: -; v_gene: TRBV6-6; abundance: -; j_gene: TRBJ2-2
CDR3nt: TGCAGTGCTAGTAAGGCGGTAAGCACAGATACGCAGTATTTT; CDR3aa: CSASKAVSTDTQYF; d_gene: -; v_gene: TRBV20-1; abundance: -; j_gene: TRBJ2-3
CDR3nt: TGTGCCAGCTACCCCTCTGGGGCTAGCGGGAGGGCACAGTACTTC; CDR3aa: CASYPSGASGRAQYF; d_gene: TRBD2; v_gene: TRBV6-5; abundance: -; j_gene: TRBJ2-7
CDR3nt: TGTGCCAGCAAGCCTTTAAAAATATATAGCAATCAGCCCCAGCATTTT; CDR3aa: CASKPLKIYSNQPQHF; d_gene: -; v_gene: TRBV28; abundance: few; j_gene: TRBJ1-5
CDR3nt: TGCGCCAGCAGCCAAGTCGACCGGGCCCAAGGAGGGTATGGCTACACCTTC; CDR3aa: CASSQVDRAQGGYGYTF; d_gene: -; v_gene: TRBV4-1; abundance: -; j_gene: TRBJ1-2
CDR3nt: TGTGCCTGGAAAGCTAGCGGGAGGGGCCGGGTCAATGAGCAGTTCTTC; CDR3aa: CAWKASGRGRVNEQFF; d_gene: TRBD2; v_gene: TRBV30; abundance: -; j_gene: TRBJ2-1
CDR3nt: TGTGCCAGTAGTATCCCCGGGACAGTCACTGAAGCTTTCTTT; CDR3aa: CASSIPGTVTEAFF; d_gene: TRBD1; v_gene: TRBV19; abundance: -; j_gene: TRBJ1-1
CDR3nt: TGTGCCAGCAGCTTAGATAATGCGGGAGGGATTTACGAGCAGTACTTC; CDR3aa: CASSLDNAGGIYEQYF; d_gene: TRBD2; v_gene: TRBV11-2; abundance: -; j_gene: TRBJ2-7
CDR3nt: TGTGCCAGCAGCCAAGATCGTGGGACAGGGGGCCTGAACACTGAAGCTTTCTTT; CDR3aa: CASSQDRGTGGLNTEAFF; d_gene: TRBD1; v_gene: TRBV3-1/TRBV3-2; abundance: few; j_gene: TRBJ1-1
CDR3nt: TGTGCCAGCAGCCCCCCGGCCGGACAGGGATTTTACAATGAGCAGTTCTTC; CDR3aa: CASSPPAGQGFYNEQFF; d_gene: TRBD1; v_gene: TRBV7-8; abundance: -; j_gene: TRBJ2-1
CDR3nt: TGTGCCTGCGACAGGGGGCAGAATACGCAGTATTTT; CDR3aa: CACDRGQNTQYF; d_gene: TRBD1; v_gene: TRBV30; abundance: once; j_gene: TRBJ2-3
CDR3nt: TGTGCCAGCAGTCCCCACGGCGGACAGGGCTACGAGCAGTACTTC; CDR3aa: CASSPHGGQGYEQYF; d_gene: TRBD1; v_gene: TRBV6-6; abundance: -; j_gene: TRBJ2-7
CDR3nt: TGTGCCAGCAGCCAACCGGGACAAAACTATGGCTACACCTTC; CDR3aa: CASSQPGQNYGYTF; d_gene: -; v_gene: TRBV6-2/TRBV6-3; abundance: -; j_gene: TRBJ1-2
CDR3nt: TGTGCCAGCAGCTTAGCCGGGACTAGCGGGAGAGAGACCCAGTACTTC; CDR3aa: CASSLAGTSGRETQYF; d_gene: TRBD2; v_gene: TRBV7-9; abundance: few; j_gene: TRBJ2-5
CDR3nt: TGTGCCAGCAGCTCACGCTCGGCAGGGTTAGAGACCCAGTACTTC; CDR3aa: CASSSRSAGLETQYF; d_gene: -; v_gene: TRBV11-3; abundance: -; j_gene: TRBJ2-5
CDR3nt: TGTGCCAGCAGTTCTGGGGCAGTCACCAATCAGCCCCAGCATTTT; CDR3aa: CASSSGAVTNQPQHF; d_gene: -; v_gene: TRBV27; abundance: -; j_gene: TRBJ1-5
CDR3nt: TGTGCCAGCAGTTCCTTGGGACAGGGGCGGAGCTCCTATAATTCACCCCTCCACTTT; CDR3aa: CASSSLGQGRSSYNSPLHF; d_gene: TRBD1; v_gene: TRBV28; abundance: -; j_gene: TRBJ1-6